The 22 T cell receptor beta chains given below trace back to one sample, sequenced in a study of vaccination and CD4 T cells after COVID-19. At the Johns Hopkins FTIC core, DNA taken from cultured CD4+ T cells was sequenced by way of the Oncomine TCR Beta short-read assay. One entry per CDR3 protein, called by TCRdb with MiXCR from the PCR reads. This table holds some 7,800 distinct CDR3 sequences, approximately 58% found once. Antigens for these TCRs are unknown. Indicated treatment: roughly 10-day PBMC culture with coronavirus spike peptide pools or control peptides (ViraFEST assay). Before the COVID-19 pandemic (2011-2018), CD4+ T cells were obtained from the unexposed donor. Sequenced sample: CD4+ T cells from blood, cultured in vitro. The receptors derive from a human donor in good health.

This chain links TRBV5-4 with TRBJ1-1; no clear D. The CDR3 totals 18 residues. Between the trimmed V and J ends, which lost 4 bases and 3 bases, there was a span of 25 bases. Germline CDR1 is SGHNT and CDR2 is YYREEE (reference sequence). This CDR3 is CASSMNGRAKSGYTEAFF. The CDR3 coding sequence is TGTGCCAGCAGCATGAACGGCCGGGCCAAAAGCGGTTACACTGAAGCTTTCTTT.

In this sample, this clonotype turned up a few times. The chain employs TRBV15 and TRBJ2-1, with 12 bases lining up with TRBD2. V was clipped by 3 bases and J by 4 bases; unmatched bases: 4. The CDR3 is 16 residues long. The germline gives CDR1 LNHNV, CDR2 YYDKDF (reference sequence). The CDR3 sequence: CATSRITSGGYNEQFF. DNA of the CDR3: TGTGCCACCAGCAGGATTACTAGCGGGGGGTACAATGAGCAGTTCTTC.

The chain recombines TRBV20-1 with TRBJ2-7; D possibly uses TRBD1 or TRBD2 (5 bases each). The germline V gene encodes CDR1 DFQATT and CDR2 SNEGSKA (reference sequence). There are 13 residues in the CDR3. The germline V and J ends were trimmed by 7 bases and 0 bases, with 13 bases remaining between them. The chain's CDR3 is CSGKGRFSYEQYF. As DNA, the CDR3 is TGCAGTGGTAAGGGACGGTTCTCCTACGAGCAGTACTTC.

This clonotype was counted only a few times. V gene TRBV27 combines with J gene TRBJ2-3, with D maybe TRBD2 (5 bases). V lost 2 bases and J lost 5, with 17 bases in between. Germline V gene data show CDR1 as MNHEY and CDR2 as SMNVEV (reference sequence). This CDR3 spans 16 amino acids. CDR3 region: CASSLGGSRVGDTQYF. DNA of the CDR3: TGTGCCAGCAGTTTAGGTGGGAGCCGGGTCGGAGATACGCAGTATTTT.

A few counts support this clonotype. V is TRBV7-2 and J is TRBJ1-6, with D tentatively TRBD1 (5 bases). Trimming left V 6 bases short and J 10 bases short, with 13 bases between. The germline CDR1 and CDR2 sequences are SGHTA and FQGNSA. The CDR3 contains 13 residues. This CDR3 is CASSRQFQSPLHF. The CDR3 DNA reads TGTGCCAGCAGTCGACAGTTTCAATCACCCCTCCACTTT.

The genes are TRBV19 and TRBJ1-1; tentative D call: TRBD1 (5 bases). From germline, CDR1 is LNHDA and CDR2 SQIVND (reference sequence). V lost 7 bases and J 4 bases, leaving 13 bases between the germline ends. The CDR3 has 13 residues. DNA of the CDR3: TGTGCCAGTATCCGGGGGTCGAGCACTGAAGCTTTCTTT. Residues: CASIRGSSTEAFF.

The chain couples TRBV14 to TRBJ2-3, with 12 bases that match TRBD2. Unmatched junction bases numbered 6, after V lost 0 bases and J lost 8 bases. CDR3 length: 16 amino acids. The V gene's germline CDR1 is SGHDN and CDR2 FVKESK. CDR3: CASSQDPSGRASTQYF. CDR3 coding DNA: TGTGCCAGCAGCCAAGATCCTAGCGGGAGGGCCAGTACGCAGTATTTT.

V and J are TRBV25-1 and TRBJ1-2, with D possibly matching TRBD1 (5 bases). Germline V CDR1 and CDR2: MGHDK, SYGVNS. V was shortened by 4 bases and J by 3 bases, with 12 bases between the two germline ends. This CDR3 has 14 residues. CDR3 nucleotides: TGTGCCAGCAGTGGCCCGGGAGGGGACTATGGCTACACCTTC. Its protein product is CASSGPGGDYGYTF.

The J gene is TRBJ2-4, the V gene TRBV6-1, with 8 bases that match TRBD1. The CDR3 length is 15 residues. The ends lost 1 base at V and 8 bases at J; junction bases unmatched: 7. In germline, CDR1 is MNHNS, CDR2 SASEGT. The CDR3 sequence: CASSEVSGGWDIQYF. Written as DNA, the CDR3 is TGTGCCAGCAGTGAAGTCTCAGGGGGCTGGGACATTCAGTACTTC.

This clonotype occurred once. The J gene is TRBJ2-7, the V gene TRBV4-1; D is uncertain. V was trimmed by 4 bases and J by 0 bases, leaving 10 bases between them. The germline CDR1 and CDR2 sequences are MGHRA and YSYEKL. This CDR3 has 14 amino acids. The CDR3 region is CASSPLSSSYEQYF. CDR3 nucleotides: TGCGCCAGCAGCCCACTCTCGAGCTCCTACGAGCAGTACTTC.

This clonotype came up a few times. The V call is TRBV11-2, the J call TRBJ2-1; D not certain. The CDR3 runs 15 residues. Germline CDR1 reads SGHAT; CDR2 reads FQNNGV. Trimming removed 1 base from V and 7 bases from J, with 14 bases in between. The CDR3 sequence is CASSLGGPLGNEQFF. CDR3 coding DNA: TGTGCCAGCAGCTTAGGTGGTCCGCTGGGGAATGAGCAGTTCTTC.

The chain joins TRBV7-6 to TRBJ2-5; D not certain. Per the germline V gene, CDR1 is SGHVS and CDR2 is FNYEAQ. V was pared by 2 bases and J by 5 bases, with 12 bases between. The CDR3 loop spans 14 amino acids. CDR3 bases: TGTGCCAGCAGCTTAAGGGCCGGTCGGGAGACCCAGTACTTC. Translation gives CASSLRAGRETQYF.

CDR3 loop: CASSIQDSNQETQYF. CDR3 DNA sequence: TGTGCCAGTAGTATCCAAGACAGTAACCAAGAGACCCAGTACTTC. This rearrangement joins TRBV19 to TRBJ2-5; D is perhaps TRBD1 (5 bases). Germline CDR1 LNHDA, CDR2 SQIVND (reference sequence). V was shortened by 3 bases and J by 0 bases, with 11 bases between the two germline ends. The CDR3 contains 15 residues.

The chain joins TRBV20-1 to TRBJ1-1; TRBD1 might be the D (6 bases). V was shortened by 0 bases and J by 11 bases, with 22 bases between the two germline ends. CDR1 DFQATT and CDR2 SNEGSKA come from the germline V gene (reference sequence). The length of the CDR3 is 15 residues. The CDR3 loop is CSARDQRGASIRAFF. The CDR3 nucleotides are TGCAGTGCTAGAGATCAAAGGGGGGCCTCCATCCGGGCTTTCTTT.

The table lists this clonotype with a few counts. The gene calls are TRBV19 and TRBJ2-3; D gene unclear. The CDR3 totals 14 residues. Germline CDR1 and CDR2: LNHDA and SQIVND (reference sequence). Deletions cut 3 bases from V and 6 bases from J, with 13 bases between. CDR3 nucleotide sequence: TGTGCCAGTAGTATCCTCCCCACGCGGGATACGCAGTATTTT. This encodes CASSILPTRDTQYF.

V gene TRBV7-2 combines with J gene TRBJ2-1; D is unresolved. V was pared by 6 bases and J by 4 bases, with 7 bases between. CDR1 and CDR2 (germline): SGHTA, FQGNSA. The CDR3 has 12 amino acids. The CDR3, as DNA: TGTGCCAGCAGGAAGGGATACAATGAGCAGTTCTTC. It yields the protein CASRKGYNEQFF.

The genes are TRBV18 and TRBJ1-5, with D possibly matching TRBD1 (5 bases). The germline V gene has CDR1 KGHSH and CDR2 LQKENI. This CDR3 is built from 16 residues. The ends were cut back, 6 bases at V and 2 bases at J, with 17 bases in the middle. This chain's CDR3 is CASSFSGTVGNQPQHF. The CDR3 DNA sequence: TGTGCCAGCTCCTTCTCAGGGACGGTTGGCAATCAGCCCCAGCATTTT.

The CDR3 bases are TGTGCCAGCAGCTTGGGGGGGATCAGCTACAATGAGCAGTTCTTC. Translating gives CASSLGGISYNEQFF. This rearrangement joins TRBV7-2 to TRBJ2-1, with 7 bases that match TRBD2. CDR1 is SGHTA and CDR2 is FQGNSA in the germline V gene. The V gene end was trimmed by 3 bases and the J gene end by 3 bases; junction bases not matched to a gene: 5. The CDR3 is 15 residues long.

V usage is TRBV20-1 and J usage is TRBJ2-1, with 8 bases matching TRBD2. The trim removed 3 bases at V and 3 bases at J, leaving 1 base unmatched. Looked up from germline, CDR1 is DFQATT and CDR2 is SNEGSKA (reference sequence). This CDR3 has 13 amino acids. The CDR3 region has the DNA TGCAGTGCTAGGGGACTAGTCTACAATGAGCAGTTCTTC. It is translated as CSARGLVYNEQFF.

This clonotype was seen only once. The J gene is TRBJ1-2, the V gene TRBV5-1; TRBD1 matches at 8 bases. J lost 5 bases, V lost 4 bases, and 13 bases had no gene match. Germline lookup yields CDR1 SGHRS and CDR2 YFSETQ. The CDR3 spans 16 residues. The chain's CDR3 is CASSAGTGSVSYGYTF. The CDR3 coding sequence is TGCGCCAGCAGCGCCGGGACAGGTTCGGTATCTTATGGCTACACCTTC.

This clonotype was picked up a small number of times. The chain couples TRBV6-1 to TRBJ1-1, with a possible D match to TRBD1 (5 bases). There are 14 residues in the CDR3. CDR1 MNHNS and CDR2 SASEGT come from the germline V gene. V was shortened by 3 bases and J by 11 bases, with 19 bases between the two germline ends. The CDR3 reads CASSEWSGSRGAFF. The CDR3 DNA sequence: TGTGCCAGCAGTGAGTGGTCAGGCTCCCGGGGGGCTTTCTTT.

CDR3 nucleotide sequence: TGCAGTGCCACGCTAGGGACAGTCAACATTCAGTACTTC. The encoded protein is CSATLGTVNIQYF. The rearrangement uses TRBV20-1 and TRBJ2-4; 7 nucleotides agree with TRBD1. V trimming: 6 bases; J trimming: 7 bases; junction bases outside the gene matches: 9. CDR3 length equals 13 residues. The germline CDR1 and CDR2 sequences are DFQATT and SNEGSKA (reference sequence).